The present TCR beta chain was sequenced within a study of memory CD4+ T cells and cytomegalovirus serostatus (dated by TCRdb to between 2018 and 2021). With regard to the full study: The cohort comprised roughly 35 healthy Belgian adults, 9 CMV seropositive and some 24 CMV seronegative. To replicate a published TCR-based CMV serostatus classifier, the researchers sequenced the CD4+ memory TCRbeta repertoires of a Belgian cohort whose cytomegalovirus serostatus was known. The full study reports these points: Results were interpreted as suggesting that the CMV-associated TCR signature is largely present in the CD4+ memory repertoire. On the Belgian cohort, the classifier built on the original framework reached a median bootstrapped AUC of approximately 0.94, with a 95% CI of 0.76-1.00. CMV serostatus prediction reached a median bootstrapped AUC of 0.95 with the original framework and 0.91 with a US-trained random forest. Only CD4+CD45RO+ memory cells were sequenced, in contrast to the original study, which included naive and memory CD4+ and CD8+ populations. Among the roughly 160 previously reported CMV-associated TCRbeta sequences, some 70 showed up in the CD4+ memory repertoires, with each one found in between one and five individuals.

In the case of this clone: This clone's antigen is unknown. No base quality values were provided; no much bigger clone lies one nucleotide off.

The Quick-DNA Microprep Kit was used to extract genomic DNA from the sorted cells. Amplification of TCRbeta DNA was done with the immunoSEQ hsTCRbeta kit, following the protocol from the manufacturer. TCRbeta libraries were sequenced on an Illumina MiSeq instrument. From the authors' description of their analysis: After out-of-frame sequences were removed, 2,204,828 distinct TCRbeta sequences remained, averaging approximately 67,000 per individual. Each individual was scored by the count of fewer than 200 previously reported CMV-associated TCRbeta sequences and the total productive distinct TCRbeta count. A beta-binomial model was reimplemented in Python, and scikit-learn random forests with default parameters were trained on data from the US cohort. Classifier performance on the Belgian cohort was reported as the median AUC with percentile confidence intervals calculated over 10,000 bootstrap iterations. TCRdb took this table from immuneACCESS and kept in-frame rearrangements with V and J called. Such tables lack part of the clones; where checked against another copy, unresolved V genes explain under half of the gap, and the rest is unexplained. V and J calls plus clone size are reproduced from that table; the DNA served to infer D and trimming. This sample holds about 31,000 clones; about 75% were observed only once. The biggest ten clones account for roughly 0.63% of the sample.

CDR1 MNHNS and CDR2 SASEGT are derived from the germline V gene. Cut back by 0 bases and 2 bases, the V and J ends lie 10 bases apart. The CDR3 covers 15 residues, taking in both the cysteine and the phenylalanine. The sequence is cut down to CDR3 DNA, 45 bases in frame from base 1. Single viable CD3+CD4+CD8-CD45RO+ cells were sorted as memory CD4+ T cells on a FACSAria II. CMV serostatus was assessed using a Roche Elecsys assay, by which serum IgG against CMV pp150, pp28, p38 and p52 was detected. Once the samples were thawed, total CD4+ T cells were enriched through positive selection using CD4 magnetic microbeads. The samples came from a separate study whose specific focus was interrogating the CD4+ T cell memory repertoire. Following standard operating procedures, peripheral blood mononuclear cells were isolated and cryopreserved, while serum was kept at -80 degrees C. Staining used CD3-PerCP (BW264/56), CD4-APC (RPA-T4), CD45RO-PE (UCHT1) and CD8-Pacific Orange (3B5) antibodies, with Sytox blue excluding non-viable cells.

The chain is assembled from TRBV6-1 and TRBJ1-2; there is no confident call for the D gene. Source material: memory CD4+ T cells from blood. The clonotype comes from an adult in good health and CMV-seronegative. Some clones in this sample may be carry-over from other donors' samples. The base sequence is TGTGCCAGCAGTGAAGCCAGGAGAGTCAACTATGGCTACACCTTC. Its coded protein is CASSEARRVNYGYTF.